Presented here are 28 T cell receptor beta chains from one specimen sequenced in a study of T cell responses to AZD1222 COVID-19 vaccine. Repertoires were generated with immunoSEQ multiplex PCR, while TCRdb's copy carries only in-frame clones and drops some. The sample lists about 70,000 clones, less than 85% occurring once. Specimen: peripheral blood, collected on day 0 of AZD1222 vaccination. The receptors shown here come from an adult in good health.

The chain uses TRBV13 and TRBJ2-1; D perhaps matches TRBD2 (6 bases). The germline gives CDR1 PRHDT, CDR2 FYEKMQ (reference sequence). The CDR3 totals 18 residues. V gave up 2 bases and J gave up 1 base, with 18 bases separating them. The CDR3 reads CASSLSIGTPLSYNEQFF. CDR3 DNA: TGTGCCAGCAGCTTAAGTATAGGGACTCCTCTTTCCTACAATGAGCAGTTCTTC.

V is TRBV4-2 and J is TRBJ1-2, with D perhaps matching TRBD1 (5 bases). Trimming shortened V by 0 bases and J by 0 bases, and 11 bases separated the two germline ends. Per the germline V gene, CDR1 is LGHNA and CDR2 is YNFKEQ. The CDR3 is 16 residues long. CDR3 residues: CASSQDSGGTNYGYTF. CDR3 sequence (DNA): TGTGCCAGCAGCCAAGATTCGGGGGGAACTAACTATGGCTACACCTTC.

J is TRBJ1-2 and V is TRBV10-1, with D hard to call. The V gene lost 6 bases and the J gene lost 0 bases, with 11 bases spanning the gap. Germline CDR1 and CDR2: WNHNN and SYGVQD (reference sequence). CDR3 length equals 14 residues. The CDR3 spells CASRVLITNYGYTF. CDR3 bases: TGCGCCAGCAGAGTTCTAATTACTAACTATGGCTACACCTTC.

The chain recombines TRBV9 with TRBJ2-5; 12 bases align to TRBD1. This CDR3 region has 16 residues. Losses at the gene ends were 0 bases for V and 5 bases for J; bases not matched to a gene: 5. Germline V gene sequence: CDR1 SGDLS, CDR2 YYNGEE. The CDR3: CASSVVGTGGIETQYF. CDR3 bases: TGTGCCAGCAGCGTAGTAGGGACAGGGGGCATTGAGACCCAGTACTTC.

The V gene is TRBV21-1, the J gene TRBJ2-7; TRBD1 is the table's D call, not checked against the DNA. TRBV21-1 is shown as a pseudogene. The CDR3 contains 13 residues. CDR3 bases: TGTGCCAGCAGCATGACAGTAACCTACGAGCAGTACTTC. It codes for CASSMTVTYEQYF.

This chain connects TRBV2 to TRBJ2-1; TRBD2 matches at 7 bases. The CDR3 has 15 residues. CDR1 and CDR2 (germline): SNHLY, FYNNEI. V was clipped by 1 base and J by 8 bases; unmatched bases: 8. CDR3 protein: CASSEGAGDLYEQFF. The CDR3 nucleotides read TGTGCCAGCAGTGAAGGGGCGGGAGATCTGTATGAGCAGTTCTTC.

V is TRBV12-3 or TRBV12-4 and J is TRBJ1-2, with D possibly TRBD1 on 5 matching bases. V was trimmed by 6 bases and J by 4 bases, leaving 12 bases between them. CDR3 length: 13 residues. In nucleotides, the CDR3 is TGTGCCAGCAGCCGCGACAGAAGCTATGGCTACACCTTC. Translation: CASSRDRSYGYTF.

The rearrangement links TRBV9 to TRBJ2-5, with 10 bases aligning to TRBD1. CDR1 is SGDLS and CDR2 is YYNGEE in the germline V gene. The ends lost 2 bases at V and 5 bases at J; junction bases unmatched: 9. The CDR3 consists of 16 residues. The CDR3, as DNA: TGTGCCAGCAGCGTGGGAGACAGGGGGCAAAGGGAGACCCAGTACTTC. This encodes CASSVGDRGQRETQYF.

J is TRBJ1-1 and V is TRBV13, with 8 positions matching TRBD1. The CDR3 consists of 14 residues. Germline loops: CDR1 PRHDT, CDR2 FYEKMQ (reference sequence). With 6 bases clipped from V and 6 bases from J, the junction kept 9 bases outside the gene matches. The CDR3 sequence: CASRIQGVFSEAFF. For the CDR3, the DNA is TGTGCCAGCAGAATACAGGGGGTATTTTCTGAAGCTTTCTTT.

This clone was seen only once. CDR3 sequence reads: CASSMTGGQETQYF. CDR3 nucleotide sequence: TGTGCCAGTAGTATGACGGGGGGCCAAGAGACCCAGTACTTC. This chain connects TRBV19 to TRBJ2-5, with 7 bases identical to TRBD2. With 3 bases clipped from V and 1 base from J, the junction kept 2 bases outside the gene matches. The CDR3 is 14 residues long. CDR1 is LNHDA and CDR2 is SQIVND in the germline V gene (reference sequence).

This clone was picked up one time. The chain couples TRBV6-5 to TRBJ1-4; weak D call: TRBD1 (5 bases). The CDR3 has 16 amino acids. Germline V lookup: CDR1 MNHEY, CDR2 SVGAGI. Trimming cost V 4 bases and J 10 bases, with 22 bases left between them. In DNA form, the CDR3 reads TGTGCCAGCAGTTCCCACTCCGGGACCCAAAGAGGAAAACTGTTTTTT. Protein sequence: CASSSHSGTQRGKLFF.

The V gene is TRBV7-8, the J gene TRBJ2-3; tentatively, D is TRBD2 (6 bases). Per the germline V gene, CDR1 is SGHVS and CDR2 is FQNEAQ. There are 16 residues in the CDR3. Trimming removed 3 bases at V and 2 bases at J, with 15 bases between. CDR3 protein: CASSFRDFIPTDTQYF. In nucleotides, the CDR3 is TGTGCCAGCAGCTTCCGGGACTTCATTCCCACAGATACGCAGTATTTT.

The CDR3 nucleotides read TGTGCCAGCAGCCCACTAGCGAGACGGGAGACCCAGTACTTC. It translates to CASSPLARRETQYF. The chain combines TRBV7-2 with TRBJ2-5, with 7 bases that match TRBD2. V lost 5 bases, J lost 5 bases, and 8 bases stayed unmatched. Germline CDR1 and CDR2: SGHTA and FQGNSA. The CDR3 loop spans 14 amino acids.

V gene TRBV7-2 combines with J gene TRBJ1-6; weak D call: TRBD1 (5 bases). V dropped 8 bases and J dropped 4 bases, with 9 bases sitting between them. CDR3 length: 13 residues. Per germline, CDR1 SGHTA and CDR2 FQGNSA. The CDR3 is CASSQDYNSPLHF. CDR3 nucleotide sequence: TGTGCCAGCTCACAGGATTATAATTCACCCCTCCACTTT.

The chain combines TRBV29-1 with TRBJ1-1, with D unresolved. Germline V gene data show CDR1 as SQVTM and CDR2 as ANQGSEA. V lost 4 bases and J 4 bases, leaving 10 bases between the germline ends. This CDR3 spans 12 amino acids. The CDR3 DNA sequence: TGCAGCGTTGGGCCAGCCTCCACTGAAGCTTTCTTT. Translation gives CSVGPASTEAFF.

The CDR3 here is CASSLGDNSPYEQYF. In nucleotides, the CDR3 is TGTGCCAGCAGCTTAGGGGATAATAGTCCCTACGAGCAGTACTTC. V and J are TRBV13 and TRBJ2-7; D call uncertain. Trimming stripped 0 bases from V and 2 bases from J, with 11 bases between. Germline V gene data show CDR1 as PRHDT and CDR2 as FYEKMQ (reference sequence). The CDR3 runs to 15 residues.

The chain recombines TRBV15 with TRBJ1-1; 8 bases map to TRBD1. The CDR3 is 14 residues long. The V and J ends lost 3 bases and 9 bases, in that order; junction bases with no gene match: 9. Germline V gene sequence: CDR1 LNHNV, CDR2 YYDKDF (reference sequence). The CDR3 loop is CATSREDREGKAFF. CDR3 sequence (DNA): TGTGCCACCAGCAGGGAGGACAGGGAGGGGAAAGCTTTCTTT. Supplemented by reference TRBV15 and TRBJ1-1, the full variable domain reads DAMVIQNPRYQVTQFGKPVTLSCSQTLNHNVMYWYQQKSSQAPKLLFHYYDKDFNNEADTPDNFQSRRPNTSFCFLDIRSPGLGDTAMYLCATSREDREGKAFFGQGTRLTVV.

This chain connects TRBV5-1 to TRBJ1-5; 7 positions match TRBD1. The germline V gene has CDR1 SGHRS and CDR2 YFSETQ. Trimming at V came to 0 bases and at J to 3 bases, leaving 3 bases not matched to a gene. This CDR3 has 15 residues. The CDR3 coding sequence is TGCGCCAGCAGCTTGGTAGGGGGCCTCAATCAGCCCCAGCATTTT. It specifies CASSLVGGLNQPQHF. The variable domain in full, completed from reference TRBV5-1 and TRBJ1-5, reads KAGVTQTPRYLIKTRGQQVTLSCSPISGHRSVSWYQQTPGQGLQFLFEYFSETQRNKGNFPGRFSGRQFSNSRSEMNVSTLELGDSALYLCASSLVGGLNQPQHFGDGTRLSIL.

V is TRBV3-1 (or the pseudogene TRBV3-2) and J is TRBJ1-2, with D unclear. The CDR3 has 15 residues. With 4 bases removed from V and 0 bases from J, the gap between germline ends came to 12 bases. Germline V gene data show CDR1 as LGHDT and CDR2 as YNNKEL (reference sequence). The DNA of the CDR3 is TGTGCCAGCAGCCCATCAGAGAAGACTAACTATGGCTACACCTTC. Its translation is CASSPSEKTNYGYTF.

Within the sample, this clone is medium-sized (0.01 to 0.1%). The V and J genes are TRBV12-3 or TRBV12-4 and TRBJ2-7; tentative D call: TRBD2 (5 bases). With 5 bases removed from V and 7 bases from J, the gap between germline ends came to 15 bases. The CDR3 sequence is 13 residues long. The CDR3 loop reads CASSPTGMVEQYF. The CDR3 DNA is TGTGCCAGCAGTCCCACGGGGATGGTAGAGCAGTACTTC.

In DNA form, the CDR3 reads TGTGCCAGCAGCCAGCCGGGACAGGGGGCCTATGAGCAGTTCTTC. Encoded protein: CASSQPGQGAYEQFF. This chain connects TRBV21-1 to TRBJ2-1; the listed D gene, TRBD1, was not tested against the DNA. TRBV21-1 is flagged as a pseudogene. The CDR3 totals 15 residues.

The rearrangement links TRBV5-6 to TRBJ1-5, with D uncertain. CDR1 SGHDT and CDR2 YYEEEE come from the germline V gene. This CDR3 region has 15 residues. Trimming cost V 0 bases and J 3 bases, with 10 bases left between them. The CDR3 bases are TGTGCCAGCAGCTTGGGGTGGACGCTCAATCAGCCCCAGCATTTT. Its protein product is CASSLGWTLNQPQHF.

The CDR3 region has the DNA TGTGCCAGCAGTGCCCTGGGAGGGAGCGGCTATGGCTACACCTTC. It is translated as CASSALGGSGYGYTF. The chain recombines TRBV6-4 with TRBJ1-2; no firm D call. Trimming removed 4 bases from V and 4 bases from J, with 16 bases in between. Per germline, CDR1 MRHNA and CDR2 SNTAGT. The CDR3 is 15 residues long.

The V gene is TRBV19, the J gene TRBJ1-1, with D tentatively TRBD1 (6 bases). Germline CDR1 is LNHDA and CDR2 is SQIVND (reference sequence). This CDR3 contains 14 residues. Trimming shortened V by 4 bases and J by 5 bases, and 14 bases separated the two germline ends. CDR3 nucleotide sequence: TGTGCCAGTAGTACGATCGCAGGGGTGACTGAAGCTTTCTTT. This gives the protein CASSTIAGVTEAFF.

The V call is TRBV10-3, the J call TRBJ2-5; the D gene is possibly TRBD1 (5 bases). V lost 2 bases to trimming and J lost 2 bases, with 12 bases between them. There are 15 residues in the CDR3. CDR1 and CDR2 from the germline V gene are ENHRY and SYGVKD. The CDR3 DNA follows: TGTGCCATCAGTGAGCTGGCAGGGCCTCAAGAGACCCAGTACTTC. Translated, it gives CAISELAGPQETQYF.

This rearrangement joins TRBV5-5 to TRBJ1-2, with 10 bases aligning to TRBD1. CDR1 and CDR2 (germline): SGHKS, YYEKEE (reference sequence). V lost 0 bases, J lost 5 bases, and 4 bases stayed unmatched. The CDR3 loop spans 15 amino acids. In DNA form, the CDR3 reads TGTGCCAGCAGCTTGGGGGACAGGGGCGGGTATGGCTACACCTTC. This encodes CASSLGDRGGYGYTF. The whole variable domain, remainder taken from reference TRBV5-5 and TRBJ1-2, is DAGVTQSPTHLIKTRGQQVTLRCSPISGHKSVSWYQQVLGQGPQFIFQYYEKEERGRGNFPDRFSARQFPNYSSELNVNALLLGDSALYLCASSLGDRGGYGYTFGSGTRLTVV.

The CDR3 region is CASSARSGDRYTF. The CDR3 nucleotides are TGTGCCAGCAGCGCGCGTTCTGGGGATCGCTACACCTTC. The V call is TRBV3-1 (or the pseudogene TRBV3-2), the J call TRBJ1-2; the D is unclear. The germline CDR1 and CDR2 sequences are LGHDT and YNNKEL (reference sequence). There are 13 residues in the CDR3. V lost 5 bases and J 9 bases, leaving 16 bases between the germline ends.

The gene calls are TRBV7-2 and TRBJ2-2, with D tentatively TRBD1 (5 bases). This CDR3 has 15 amino acids. V lost 5 bases, J lost 4 bases, and 14 bases lay in between. Germline V gives CDR1 SGHTA, CDR2 FQGNSA. CDR3 sequence: CASSPSGRVTGELFF. DNA of the CDR3: TGTGCCAGCAGCCCTTCGGGCAGGGTCACCGGGGAGCTGTTTTTT. The full variable domain, rest sourced from reference TRBV7-2 and TRBJ2-2, is GAGVSQSPSNKVTEKGKDVELRCDPISGHTALYWYRQSLGQGLEFLIYFQGNSAPDKSGLPSDRFSAERTGGSVSTLTIQRTQQEDSAVYLCASSPSGRVTGELFFGEGSRLTVL.